These T cell receptor beta chains were read from a single sample in a study of blood T cell repertoires in COVID-19. Produced via immunoSEQ multiplex PCR; TCRdb's table is partial and in-frame only. The top ten clones hold about 3% of a sample with a few hundred thousand clones, 88% of them seen once. Source material: PBMCs or T cells enriched from blood (not recorded which). The receptors derive from a woman aged 45-65 years who had recovered from COVID-19. The CDR3 runs from the conserved cysteine through the conserved F or W. D genes are given only for firm matches. Clone size is not always given. Where it is, it says once, few, many or a class for expanded clones.

NA,TRBV19,TRBD1,TRBJ1-1,TGTGCCAGTCGGGACAGAGTCAACACTGAAGCTTTCTTT,CASRDRVNTEAFF
NA,TRBV7-2,NA,TRBJ1-5,TGTGCCAGCAGCTTACGGGTAAATAGCAATCAGCCCCAGCATTTT,CASSLRVNSNQPQHF
NA,TRBV5-4,NA,TRBJ2-3,TGTGCCAGCACCTCGTTAGATACGCAGTATTTT,CASTSLDTQYF
NA,TRBV7-8,TRBD1,TRBJ1-4,TGTGCCAGCAGCTTAGCAACGGGACAGGGCGAAAAACTGTTTTTT,CASSLATGQGEKLFF
NA,TRBV7-2,NA,TRBJ2-7,TGTGCCAGCAGCTTATTGGGGGGGGCGGTGGGCTCCTACGAGCAGTACTTC,CASSLLGGAVGSYEQYF
NA,TRBV27,TRBD2,TRBJ2-1,TGTGCCAGCAGTTTCCAGGGACTAGCGGGAGGAAATGAGCAGTTCTTC,CASSFQGLAGGNEQFF
once,TRBV4-3,NA,TRBJ1-6,TGCGCCAGCAGCCAAGATGCGGGGAATGGATATAATTCACCCCTCCACTTT,CASSQDAGNGYNSPLHF
NA,TRBV2,TRBD1,TRBJ2-7,TGTGCCAGAAAGAAAACAGGGGTCGGCGAGCAGTACTTC,CARKKTGVGEQYF
NA,TRBV19,TRBD1,TRBJ1-6,TGTGCCAGTAGGACAGGGACAGGGAATTCACCCCTCCACTTT,CASRTGTGNSPLHF
NA,TRBV5-6,TRBD1,TRBJ2-7,TGTGCCAGCAGCTTGGCGGGACAGGGATCAACCTACGAGCAGTACTTC,CASSLAGQGSTYEQYF
NA,TRBV4-1,TRBD1,TRBJ2-7,TGCGCCAGCAGTCCGGACAGGGATACCTACGAGCAGTACTTC,CASSPDRDTYEQYF
NA,TRBV5-1,NA,TRBJ2-7,TGCGCCAGCAGCCCGGGGACAAACTCCTACGAGCAGTACTTC,CASSPGTNSYEQYF
NA,TRBV7-2,NA,TRBJ2-1,TGTGCCAGCAGCCCGCCGGGACTCCCATTTGAGCAGTTCTTC,CASSPPGLPFEQFF
NA,TRBV19,NA,TRBJ1-2,TGTGCCAGTAGTATACCTACCGACAGGCAGTATGGCTACACCTTC,CASSIPTDRQYGYTF
NA,TRBV7-2,NA,TRBJ1-5,TGTGCCAGCAGCCTGCTGGGGGCGCCCAGCAATCAGCCCCAGCATTTT,CASSLLGAPSNQPQHF
NA,TRBV7-3,TRBD2,TRBJ2-3,TGTGCCAGCAGCTTAACGGGACTAGCGGGAGAAGCGCAGTATTTT,CASSLTGLAGEAQYF
once,TRBV15,NA,TRBJ1-5,TGTGCCACCAGCCGTGCGAGAGGGAATAGCAATCAGCCCCAGCATTTT,CATSRARGNSNQPQHF
NA,TRBV6-2/TRBV6-3,NA,TRBJ1-2,TGTGCCAGCAGTTGGGGGGAACTCTATGGCTACACCTTC,CASSWGELYGYTF
NA,TRBV11-3,TRBD1,TRBJ2-2,TGTGCCAGCAGCTTAGGGCAGGGGGCACCCTCGACCGGGGAGCTGTTTTTT,CASSLGQGAPSTGELFF
NA,TRBV10-3,TRBD2,TRBJ2-1,TGTGCCATCAGGCCGGGACTAGCGGGAGACAATGAGCAGTTCTTC,CAIRPGLAGDNEQFF
NA,TRBV28,NA,TRBJ1-2,TGTGCCAGCAGTTTTGGGGGGGCATCTAACTATGGCTACACCTTC,CASSFGGASNYGYTF
NA,TRBV5-4,TRBD1,TRBJ2-7,TGTGCCAGCAGCTTCGACAGGGGGTACGAGCAGTACTTC,CASSFDRGYEQYF
NA,TRBV7-6,NA,TRBJ1-1,TGTGCCAGCAGCTTAGCGGGGCGCGCGAACGCTGAAGCTTTCTTT,CASSLAGRANAEAFF
NA,TRBV27,TRBD2,TRBJ2-7,TGTGCCAGCAGTTTTCGGCGGGAGGGCCGCGACGAGCAGTACTTC,CASSFRREGRDEQYF